The 30 T cell receptor beta chains reported below all come from one sample, sequenced in a study of cytomegalovirus exposure and HLA in healthy donors. Primers for the PCR totalled 60 Vbeta and 13 Jbeta. Libraries were prepared by immunoSEQ multiplex PCR; TCRdb keeps only in-frame clonotypes and omits some of them. Seen here are some 190,000 clones, about 87% observed once, and the top ten hold about 1.7%. The specimen sequenced was PBMCs. The receptor set was obtained from a woman between 18 and 30 years old in good health and CMV-seronegative.

This clone appeared a few times. The chain couples TRBV6-6 to TRBJ1-1; 8 bases are shared with TRBD1. CDR3 length: 15 residues. V trimming: 1 base; J trimming: 1 base; junction bases outside the gene matches: 2. Germline lookup yields CDR1 MNHNY and CDR2 SVGAGI (reference sequence). In DNA, the CDR3 is TGTGCCAGCAGTTACTGGACAGGGAAGAACACTGAAGCTTTCTTT. This gives the protein CASSYWTGKNTEAFF.

This clone came up once. The rearrangement joins TRBV18 to TRBJ2-2, with a weak D call TRBD2 (6 bases). This CDR3 has 16 residues. Germline V gives CDR1 KGHSH, CDR2 LQKENI. V dropped 4 bases and J dropped 5 bases, with 17 bases sitting between them. CDR3 DNA sequence: TGTGCCAGCTCACTACGACTAGTCTCAGGGACCGGGGAGCTGTTTTTT. Its translation: CASSLRLVSGTGELFF. Full variable domain (rest looked up from reference TRBV18 and TRBJ2-2): NAGVMQNPRHLVRRRGQEARLRCSPMKGHSHVYWYRQLPEEGLKFMVYLQKENIIDESGMPKERFSAEFPKEGPSILRIQQVVRGDSAAYFCASSLRLVSGTGELFFGEGSRLTVL.

The V and J genes are TRBV11-2 and TRBJ1-6; 7 positions agree with TRBD1. Germline V gene sequence: CDR1 SGHAT, CDR2 FQNNGV. V lost 0 bases to trimming and J lost 4 bases; unmatched junction nucleotides: 6. The CDR3 covers 17 residues. DNA of the CDR3: TGTGCCAGCAGCTTAGAAACAGGGGCCTTATATAATTCACCCCTCCACTTT. It is translated as CASSLETGALYNSPLHF.

V and J are TRBV27 and TRBJ2-7, with 11 bases fitting TRBD1. CDR3 length equals 15 residues. V lost 5 bases, J lost 4 bases, and 7 bases stayed unmatched. Germline V gene sequence: CDR1 MNHEY, CDR2 SMNVEV (reference sequence). CDR3 in DNA: TGTGCCAGCAGTAAGCTCGGGACAGGGGGGTACGAGCAGTACTTC. It yields the protein CASSKLGTGGYEQYF.

This clone was found once. The CDR3 DNA is TGTGCCAGACGGGGGACAGGGAGCTATGGCTACACCTTC. It codes for CARRGTGSYGYTF. This rearrangement joins TRBV2 to TRBJ1-2; 9 bases are shared with TRBD1. J lost 4 bases, V lost 9 bases, and 6 bases had no gene match. This CDR3 comprises 13 residues. Germline-derived CDR1 and CDR2 are SNHLY and FYNNEI.

The chain is built from TRBV9 and TRBJ1-1, with 7 nucleotides matching TRBD1. Trimming took 4 bases from V and 0 from J; bases not matched to a gene: 9. CDR3 length equals 16 residues. The germline V gene encodes CDR1 SGDLS and CDR2 YYNGEE. CDR3 DNA sequence: TGTGCCAGCAGCCCTCGATGGGACAGCCTGAACACTGAAGCTTTCTTT. Protein: CASSPRWDSLNTEAFF.

V usage is TRBV7-6 and J usage is TRBJ1-1; 7 bases line up with TRBD1. This CDR3 has 15 amino acids. CDR1 SGHVS and CDR2 FNYEAQ come from the germline V gene. Trimming removed 5 bases from V and 0 bases from J; junction bases left unmatched: 6. The CDR3 DNA reads TGTGCCAGCAGCCTCAACAGGGGAATGAACACTGAAGCTTTCTTT. It yields the protein CASSLNRGMNTEAFF.

The chain is built from TRBV11-2 and TRBJ2-7; 7 nucleotides match TRBD2. Germline CDR1 reads SGHAT; CDR2 reads FQNNGV. The length of the CDR3 is 15 residues. With 3 bases clipped from V and 5 bases from J, the junction kept 10 bases outside the gene matches. The CDR3 here is CASSLAAGFGNEQYF. The DNA of the CDR3 is TGTGCCAGCAGCTTGGCAGCGGGATTTGGAAACGAGCAGTACTTC.

The chain employs TRBV5-1 and TRBJ1-4, with 11 nucleotides matching TRBD1. V shed 4 bases, J shed 0 bases, and the junction held 8 bases outside the gene matches. CDR3 length: 18 residues. CDR1 SGHRS and CDR2 YFSETQ come from the germline V gene. CDR3 loop: CASSPRDRGRTTNEKLFF. The CDR3, as DNA: TGCGCCAGCAGCCCCCGGGACAGGGGGAGGACAACTAATGAAAAACTGTTTTTT. Looking up the rest from reference TRBV5-1 and TRBJ1-4 gives the full variable domain: KAGVTQTPRYLIKTRGQQVTLSCSPISGHRSVSWYQQTPGQGLQFLFEYFSETQRNKGNFPGRFSGRQFSNSRSEMNVSTLELGDSALYLCASSPRDRGRTTNEKLFFGSGTQLSVL.

V gene TRBV29-1 combines with J gene TRBJ1-2; D is uncertain. The CDR3 length is 10 residues. V gave up 7 bases and J gave up 9 bases, with 12 bases separating them. Germline V lookup: CDR1 SQVTM, CDR2 ANQGSEA. The CDR3 region is CSGGESSYTF. The CDR3 DNA is TGCAGCGGGGGAGAGAGTAGCTACACCTTC.

This sequence joins TRBV11-2 and TRBJ1-3; the D gene is possibly TRBD1 (5 bases). Per germline, CDR1 SGHAT and CDR2 FQNNGV. Trimming removed 3 bases from V and 0 bases from J, with 15 bases in between. This CDR3 region has 17 residues. CDR3 in DNA: TGTGCCAGCAGCTTGCGGGGCCAGCTCGACTCTGGAAACACCATATATTTT. It codes for CASSLRGQLDSGNTIYF.

The sample holds a few counts of this clone. The chain carries TRBV30 and TRBJ1-2; D gene ambiguous. Germline-derived CDR1 and CDR2 are GTSNPN and SVGIG (reference sequence). Trimming left V 3 bases short and J 4 bases short, with 15 bases between. The CDR3 runs 14 residues. CDR3 in amino acids: CAWRNEEASYGYTF. CDR3 DNA: TGTGCCTGGAGGAATGAGGAGGCCAGCTATGGCTACACCTTC.

The chain is built from TRBV6-4 and TRBJ1-4; 8 nucleotides line up with TRBD1. Germline V gene sequence: CDR1 MRHNA, CDR2 SNTAGT. The length of the CDR3 is 13 residues. The ends lost 4 bases at V and 7 bases at J; junction bases unmatched: 2. CDR3 in DNA: TGTGCCAGCAGTGCAACAGGGGGTGAAAAACTGTTTTTT. Its protein product is CASSATGGEKLFF.

This chain connects TRBV19 to TRBJ2-2, with 8 positions matching TRBD2. Trimming removed 4 bases from V and 2 bases from J; junction bases left unmatched: 12. The CDR3 has 18 residues. CDR1 is LNHDA and CDR2 is SQIVND in the germline V gene (reference sequence). CDR3 residues: CASSTPAWTSPNTGELFF. The CDR3 DNA follows: TGTGCCAGTAGTACCCCGGCCTGGACTAGCCCAAACACCGGGGAGCTGTTTTTT.

The CDR3 sequence: CAARAGYEQYF. The CDR3 DNA reads as TGTGCCGCCAGAGCGGGCTACGAGCAGTACTTC. The V and J genes are TRBV6-5 and TRBJ2-7; perhaps TRBD2 as D (6 bases). Between the trimmed V and J ends, which lost 11 bases and 3 bases, there was a span of 11 bases. Germline loops: CDR1 MNHEY, CDR2 SVGAGI. There are 11 residues in the CDR3.

V and J are TRBV29-1 and TRBJ2-6; D is perhaps TRBD2 (5 bases). The V and J ends lost 6 bases and 6 bases respectively, with 9 bases between them. Germline values: CDR1 SQVTM, CDR2 ANQGSEA. The length of the CDR3 is 12 residues. Written as DNA, the CDR3 is TGCAGCGTGGCGGGCCTGGCCAACGTCCTGACTTTC. Protein sequence: CSVAGLANVLTF.

The chain links TRBV4-1 to TRBJ2-3, with 8 bases that match TRBD1. This CDR3 is 17 amino acids long. Trimming cost V 5 bases and J 3 bases; bases outside gene matches: 13. The germline gives CDR1 MGHRA, CDR2 YSYEKL. In DNA, the CDR3 is TGCGCCAGCAGCACACCCAAACAGAGGACAGGGACAGATACGCAGTATTTT. Translating it yields CASSTPKQRTGTDTQYF.

As DNA, the CDR3 is TGTGCCAGCAGCTCCCCTTTGGACAGGGCTAACGAGCAGTACTTC. This codes for CASSSPLDRANEQYF. This chain joins TRBV7-9 and TRBJ2-7, with 8 bases that match TRBD1. The junction had 10 bases not matched to a gene; V was cut back by 4 bases and J by 5 bases. Per the germline V gene, CDR1 is SEHNR and CDR2 is FQNEAQ (reference sequence). The CDR3 totals 15 residues.

Written as DNA, the CDR3 is TGTGCCAGCAGCCCCCAGCCGACAGACAGGTCTGGAAACACCATATATTTT. Protein: CASSPQPTDRSGNTIYF. The chain employs TRBV9 and TRBJ1-3; a possible D gene is TRBD1 (6 bases). This CDR3 spans 17 amino acids. Germline V CDR1 and CDR2: SGDLS, YYNGEE. With 4 bases removed from V and 1 base from J, the gap between germline ends came to 18 bases.

The rearrangement uses TRBV19 and TRBJ2-2; weak D call: TRBD1 (6 bases). The germline V gene has CDR1 LNHDA and CDR2 SQIVND (reference sequence). The CDR3 loop spans 14 amino acids. The germline V and J ends were trimmed by 5 bases and 5 bases, with 12 bases remaining between them. Written as DNA, the CDR3 is TGTGCCAGTAGTCCAGGGGTTTATACCGGGGAGCTGTTTTTT. Translation gives CASSPGVYTGELFF.

The V gene is TRBV20-1, the J gene TRBJ2-1, with no clear D. Trimming shortened V by 4 bases and J by 3 bases, and 4 bases separated the two germline ends. Looked up from germline, CDR1 is DFQATT and CDR2 is SNEGSKA (reference sequence). The CDR3 sequence is 11 residues long. The CDR3 region is CSAIVYNEQFF. The CDR3 region has the DNA TGCAGTGCTATAGTCTACAATGAGCAGTTCTTC.

This clone was observed a handful of times. For the CDR3, the DNA is TGTGCCAGCACCCTGGGGGGGGACTATGGCTACACCTTC. Protein product: CASTLGGDYGYTF. This sequence joins TRBV9 and TRBJ1-2; possibly TRBD1 for D (5 bases). The length of the CDR3 is 13 residues. Trimming removed 6 bases at V and 3 bases at J, with 12 bases between. Germline V CDR1 and CDR2: SGDLS, YYNGEE.

The chain employs TRBV5-1 and TRBJ1-2; 12 bases are a match to TRBD1. With 2 bases clipped from V and 2 bases from J, the junction kept 10 bases outside the gene matches. Germline V CDR1 and CDR2: SGHRS, YFSETQ. CDR3 length: 18 residues. CDR3 in amino acids: CASSFMGGTGGENYGYTF. As DNA, the CDR3 is TGCGCCAGCAGCTTCATGGGCGGGACAGGGGGCGAGAACTATGGCTACACCTTC.

The chain uses TRBV5-6 and TRBJ1-5, with 7 bases fitting TRBD1. The CDR3 spans 14 residues. With 2 bases clipped from V and 1 base from J, the junction kept 0 bases outside the gene matches. CDR1 is SGHDT, CDR2 YYEEEE, per germline. The chain's CDR3 is CASSLQGSNQPQHF. CDR3 nucleotides: TGTGCCAGCAGCTTACAGGGGAGCAATCAGCCCCAGCATTTT. Supplemented by reference TRBV5-6 and TRBJ1-5, the full variable domain reads DAGVTQSPTHLIKTRGQQVTLRCSPKSGHDTVSWYQQALGQGPQFIFQYYEEEERQRGNFPDRFSGHQFPNYSSELNVNALLLGDSALYLCASSLQGSNQPQHFGDGTRLSIL.

The rearrangement uses TRBV6-5 and TRBJ2-7; 7 bases map to TRBD2. The CDR3 length is 15 residues. Trimming cost V 0 bases and J 5 bases; bases outside gene matches: 7. The V gene's germline CDR1 is MNHEY and CDR2 SVGAGI. The CDR3: CASSYSGGVTDEQYF. The CDR3 DNA is TGTGCCAGCAGTTACTCGGGGGGGGTGACGGACGAGCAGTACTTC.

This clone was detected once. CDR3 bases: TGTGCCAGCAGTCCCTCCGTGGGACAGGGCTCTCCTGAAGCTTTCTTT. It yields the protein CASSPSVGQGSPEAFF. The rearrangement uses TRBV27 and TRBJ1-1; 9 nucleotides agree with TRBD1. Trimming removed 5 bases from V and 6 bases from J; junction bases left unmatched: 13. This CDR3 region has 16 residues. Per germline, CDR1 MNHEY and CDR2 SMNVEV (reference sequence).

The chain carries TRBV10-3 and TRBJ2-7, with TRBD2 identical over 7 bases. Germline V gene lookup returns CDR1 ENHRY and CDR2 SYGVKD. The CDR3 runs 15 residues. V lost 4 bases to trimming and J lost 7 bases; unmatched junction nucleotides: 13. Here the CDR3 reads CAISGEWGGVEEQYF. Here the CDR3 DNA reads TGTGCCATCAGTGGAGAGTGGGGGGGAGTAGAAGAGCAGTACTTC.

This clone was detected only once. The chain uses TRBV5-1 and TRBJ2-5; D may be TRBD1 (6 bases). Trimming pared 4 bases from V and 5 bases from J, leaving 15 bases between. The CDR3 extends over 14 amino acids. The V gene's germline CDR1 is SGHRS and CDR2 YFSETQ. CDR3 nucleotides: TGCGCCAGCAGCACTCAGGCAGGGGAGGAGACCCAGTACTTC. It codes for CASSTQAGEETQYF. Full variable domain (outside the CDR3, taken from reference TRBV5-1 and TRBJ2-5): KAGVTQTPRYLIKTRGQQVTLSCSPISGHRSVSWYQQTPGQGLQFLFEYFSETQRNKGNFPGRFSGRQFSNSRSEMNVSTLELGDSALYLCASSTQAGEETQYFGPGTRLLVL.

J is TRBJ1-1 and V is TRBV7-9; 7 bases are a match to TRBD1. Germline CDR1 reads SEHNR; CDR2 reads FQNEAQ (reference sequence). Trimming removed 5 bases from V and 2 bases from J; junction bases left unmatched: 14. There are 17 residues in the CDR3. CDR3 loop: CASSRNYGTALNTEAFF. CDR3 sequence (DNA): TGTGCCAGCAGCCGCAACTACGGGACAGCTTTAAACACTGAAGCTTTCTTT.

The gene calls are TRBV5-8 and TRBJ2-5, with 7 bases fitting TRBD1. CDR3 size: 16 residues. Germline trimming cut 3 bases from V and 2 bases from J; bases unmatched to any gene: 10. Germline V gene data show CDR1 as SGHTS and CDR2 as YDEGEE. For the CDR3, the DNA is TGTGCCAGCAGCTACGGACAGGTTGGGGGACAAGAGACCCAGTACTTC. As protein: CASSYGQVGGQETQYF.